One sample yielded the 20 T cell receptor beta chains listed below, sequenced in a study of metastatic and nonmetastatic thyroid tumors. Not a single patient had been given any form of treatment at any point before undergoing thyroid surgery. TCRdb reprocessed the PCR reads using MiXCR. The sample yields about 24,000 clones, roughly a fifth seen once. Sequenced: blood. These TCRs come from a female donor with papillary thyroid cancer or a benign thyroid nodule (not recorded which). Some clones in this sample may be carry-over from other donors' samples.

This clone was recorded at least ten times. The chain has TRBV25-1 and TRBJ1-3; 7 positions agree with TRBD1. With 3 bases clipped from V and 2 bases from J, the junction kept 7 bases outside the gene matches. There are 16 residues in the CDR3. Per germline, CDR1 MGHDK and CDR2 SYGVNS. The CDR3, as DNA: TGTGCCAGCAGTGACCGACAGGGTGGTCCTGGAAACACCATATATTTT. Translation: CASSDRQGGPGNTIYF. The full variable domain, rest sourced from reference TRBV25-1 and TRBJ1-3, is EADIYQTPRYLVIGTGKKITLECSQTMGHDKMYWYQQDPGMELHLIHYSYGVNSTEKGDLSSESTVSRIRTEHFPLTLESARPSHTSQYLCASSDRQGGPGNTIYFGEGSWLTVV.

This clone was seen ten or more times. The V and J genes are TRBV7-9 and TRBJ2-2; 7 nucleotides agree with TRBD2. The CDR3 runs 15 residues. Looked up from germline, CDR1 is SEHNR and CDR2 is FQNEAQ (reference sequence). The junction had 7 bases not matched to a gene; V was cut back by 2 bases and J by 7 bases. The CDR3 loop is CASSLHSGEVGELFF. CDR3 in DNA: TGTGCCAGCAGCTTACACAGCGGGGAAGTCGGGGAGCTGTTTTTT.

This clone was seen more than once but under ten times. A read error may explain this, as a much larger clone is one base away. The rearrangement links TRBV18 to TRBJ2-5; either TRBD1 or TRBD2 may supply D (7 bases each). The germline gives CDR1 KGHSH, CDR2 LQKENI. The CDR3 has 15 amino acids. The ends were cut back, 5 bases at V and 2 bases at J, with 15 bases in the middle. Here the CDR3 reads CASSLKAGQQETQYF. The CDR3 nucleotides read TGTGCCAGCTCATTAAAAGCGGGACAGCAAGAGACCCAGTACTTC.

There are a few counts of this clone. This sequence may be a read error, since a much larger clone differs from it by one base. This CDR3 fails to terminate in the conserved phenylalanine or tryptophan, so it likely reflects a read error. The rearrangement links TRBV2 to TRBJ1-1, with TRBD1 matching over 7 bases. Trimming cost V 10 bases and J 0 bases; bases outside gene matches: 8. Germline V gene data show CDR1 as SNHLY and CDR2 as FYNNEI. The length of the CDR3 is 14 residues. CDR3 in amino acids: CANRGQSMNTEAFL. Written as DNA, the CDR3 is TGTGCCAACAGGGGACAGAGCATGAACACTGAAGCTTTCCTT.

This clone was counted ten times or more. V is TRBV5-4 and J is TRBJ1-4; D uncertain. The CDR3 sequence is 14 residues long. Per the germline V gene, CDR1 is SGHNT and CDR2 is YYREEE (reference sequence). V was clipped by 1 base and J by 6 bases, with 10 bases between them. The CDR3 loop reads CASSLKSADEKLFF. The CDR3 coding sequence is TGTGCCAGCAGCTTGAAGTCGGCGGATGAAAAACTGTTTTTT.

At least ten counts were recorded for this clone. This could be a read error, since a much larger clone is one nucleotide away. V and J are TRBV27 and TRBJ2-3; D tentatively fits TRBD1 or TRBD2 (5 bases each). The CDR3 is 13 residues long. Germline values: CDR1 MNHEY, CDR2 SMNVEV (reference sequence). Trimming pared 6 bases from V and 10 bases from J, leaving 17 bases between. The CDR3 here is CASSALHGGPQYF. Written as DNA, the CDR3 is TGTGCCAGCAGCGCGCTACATGGGGGTCCGCAGTATTTT.

The chain employs TRBV19 and TRBJ2-1; no clear D. The CDR3 spans 13 residues. The germline gives CDR1 LNHDA, CDR2 SQIVND (reference sequence). The V gene lost 0 bases and the J gene lost 3 bases, with 3 bases spanning the gap. CDR3 coding DNA: TGTGCCAGTAGTATAGAGGACTACAATGAGCAGTTCTTC. As protein: CASSIEDYNEQFF.

This clone has a count of ten or more. The chain carries TRBV9 and TRBJ1-6; D call uncertain. The CDR3 is 15 amino acids. V dropped 4 bases and J dropped 7 bases, with 15 bases sitting between them. Germline lookup yields CDR1 SGDLS and CDR2 YYNGEE. CDR3 bases: TGTGCCAGCAGCCCCAGCCCCAATTTCAATTCACCCCTCCACTTT. Protein: CASSPSPNFNSPLHF.

This clone was seen ten or more times. The V call is TRBV24-1, the J call TRBJ2-2; TRBD1 or TRBD2 may be the D gene (5 bases each). Looked up from germline, CDR1 is KGHDR and CDR2 is SFDVKD. The CDR3 sequence is 15 residues long. Trimming removed 0 bases at V and 5 bases at J, with 9 bases between. As DNA, the CDR3 is TGTGCCACCAGTGATTTGACTTGGGGGACCGGGGAGCTGTTTTTT. It is translated as CATSDLTWGTGELFF.

By sample fraction, this clone is medium-sized. Germline is not matched at one junction end, which may reflect a read error. This chain links TRBV6-1 with TRBJ2-7; D gene unclear. CDR3 size: 12 residues. Germline V gene data show CDR1 as MNHNS and CDR2 as SASEGT. CDR3 region: CASSDLDGHSLF. For the CDR3, the DNA is TGTGCCAGCAGTGATCTGGATGGGCATAGCTTATTC.

This clone is labeled medium-sized. The chain recombines TRBV19 with TRBJ2-7; 8 bases line up with TRBD1. The CDR3 length is 14 residues. Germline V CDR1 and CDR2: LNHDA, SQIVND (reference sequence). Trimming cost V 4 bases and J 1 base; bases outside gene matches: 3. This chain's CDR3 is CASSNTGGSYEQYF. CDR3 sequence (DNA): TGTGCCAGTAGTAATACAGGGGGGTCCTACGAGCAGTACTTC.

The chain carries TRBV2 and TRBJ2-3; 10 bases match TRBD2. In germline, CDR1 is SNHLY, CDR2 FYNNEI. Trimming at V came to 2 bases and at J to 1 base, leaving 15 bases not matched to a gene. The CDR3 totals 20 residues. CDR3 nucleotide sequence: TGTGCCAGCAGTGAACGGGGACTAGCGAGAGGTTATGGGTGCACAGATACGCAGTATTTT. Translation gives CASSERGLARGYGCTDTQYF. Combining the CDR3 with reference TRBV2 and TRBJ2-3 gives the whole variable domain EPEVTQTPSHQVTQMGQEVILRCVPISNHLYFYWYRQILGQKVEFLVSFYNNEISEKSEIFDDQFSVERPDGSNFTLKIRSTKLEDSAMYFCASSERGLARGYGCTDTQYFGPGTRLTVL.

As for this clone: The junction departs from germline at one end; a sequencing error may be responsible. The chain combines TRBV9 with TRBJ1-5; D is ambiguous. Germline CDR1 and CDR2: SGDLS and YYNGEE. The CDR3 extends over 15 amino acids. The CDR3 DNA sequence: TGTGCCAGCAGCGTAGGAGGTTCGGGTTGGCAGCCCCATCATTTT. Its protein is CASSVGGSGWQPHHF. Full variable domain (rest looked up from reference TRBV9 and TRBJ1-5): DSGVTQTPKHLITATGQRVTLRCSPRSGDLSVYWYQQSLDQGLQFLIQYYNGEERAKGNILERFSAQQFPDLHSELNLSSLELGDSALYFCASSVGGSGWQPHHFGDGTRLSIL.

This chain uses TRBV14 with TRBJ1-2; D not certain. V shed 1 base and J shed 3 bases, with 18 bases lying between them. The CDR3 runs to 17 residues. In germline, CDR1 is SGHDN, CDR2 FVKESK. CDR3 in amino acids: CASSQVGAGEEYYGYTF. CDR3 DNA sequence: TGTGCCAGCAGCCAAGTCGGCGCCGGGGAAGAGTACTATGGCTACACCTTC.

This clone was detected only a few times. The rearrangement uses TRBV15 and TRBJ2-7, with a tentative D call TRBD2 (6 bases). Germline lookup yields CDR1 LNHNV and CDR2 YYDKDF (reference sequence). V was clipped by 7 bases and J by 5 bases, with 15 bases between them. This CDR3 has 13 residues. CDR3 residues: CATIKTGVHEQYF. The CDR3 DNA follows: TGTGCCACCATAAAGACGGGGGTCCACGAGCAGTACTTC.

This clone was counted ten times or more. Other DNA sequences within the sample encode an identical CDR3. The chain recombines TRBV10-1 with TRBJ2-3; TRBD2 aligns across 8 bases. The CDR3 contains 17 residues. J lost 1 base, V lost 6 bases, and 12 bases had no gene match. Germline V gene lookup returns CDR1 WNHNN and CDR2 SYGVQD (reference sequence). The CDR3 DNA reads as TGCGCCAGCAGGGGGCCGGGAGGGCCGTCGGGCACAGATACGCAGTATTTT. It codes for CASRGPGGPSGTDTQYF.

This clone is medium-sized. The genes are TRBV6-2 or TRBV6-3 and TRBJ1-2, with D unclear. The V gene lost 0 bases and the J gene lost 5 bases, with 10 bases spanning the gap. The CDR3 consists of 14 residues. Germline V CDR1 and CDR2: MNHEY, SVGEGT. The CDR3 DNA sequence: TGTGCCAGCAGTTACTCGACGGCAGTTTATGGCTACACCTTC. Encoded protein: CASSYSTAVYGYTF.

This clone was found many times. A much larger clone differs by one base, so this may be a read error. At the DNA level, this CDR3 is encoded by other sequences in the same sample as well. The J gene is TRBJ2-5, the V gene TRBV6-1; 7 bases align to TRBD1. CDR1 and CDR2 from the germline V gene are MNHNS and SASEGT. The CDR3 covers 17 residues. V lost 5 bases and J lost 5; bases outside the gene matches: 17. The DNA for the CDR3 is TGTGCCAGCAGTCCTCTAGCTCCGCAGGGGGTAGAGGAGACCCAGTACTTC. Translating gives CASSPLAPQGVEETQYF.

This clone has ten or more counts. This rearrangement joins TRBV10-3 to TRBJ2-1; 11 bases line up with TRBD2. With V trimmed by 2 bases and J by 6 bases, 3 bases remained unmatched. The CDR3 spans 15 residues. The germline V gene has CDR1 ENHRY and CDR2 SYGVKD. The chain's CDR3 is CAISENSGRANEQFF. CDR3 sequence (DNA): TGTGCCATCAGTGAGAATAGCGGGAGGGCCAATGAGCAGTTCTTC.

This clone was recorded a few times. This chain connects TRBV6-1 to TRBJ2-5, with D possibly being TRBD2 (5 bases). Germline CDR1 is MNHNS and CDR2 is SASEGT. This CDR3 region has 15 residues. V lost 6 bases to trimming and J lost 5 bases, with 19 bases between them. The CDR3 loop reads CASRNTILAAETQYF. In DNA, the CDR3 is TGTGCCAGCAGGAACACTATCCTAGCTGCTGAGACCCAGTACTTC.